The next 9 T cell receptor beta chains were all read from a single sample in a study of regulatory T cells in long-lasting Graves disease. Arm-PCR of CDR3 regions with iRepertoire HTBI primers generated TCR beta libraries. From the multiplex PCR reads, TCRdb called clonotypes with MiXCR, one entry per CDR3 protein. Here the sample spans about 500,000 distinct CDR3 sequences, 12% being singletons. Time point indicated: newly diagnosed GD, antithyroid drugs for less than 3 months. PBMC RNA served as the TCR library source. This same sample was also part of a study on T cells in Graves' hyperthyroidism and ophthalmopathy.

The sequenced sample was peripheral blood mononuclear cells (PBMCs), obtained at new diagnosis, from a patient treated with antithyroid drugs. These receptors came from a woman in her 30s with Graves disease.

The rearrangement links TRBV6-1 to TRBJ1-5, with 7 positions matching TRBD1. There are 17 residues in the CDR3. J lost 0 bases, V lost 1 base, and 6 bases had no gene match. From germline, CDR1 is MNHNS and CDR2 SASEGT. DNA for the CDR3: TGTGCCAGCAGTGAAGGACAGGGACCATATAGCAATCAGCCCCAGCATTTT. Translation: CASSEGQGPYSNQPQHF.

This clonotype has a count of ten or more. V gene TRBV5-5 combines with J gene TRBJ2-1; D not certain. Germline lookup yields CDR1 SGHKS and CDR2 YYEKEE (reference sequence). V shed 2 bases and J shed 4 bases, with 25 bases lying between them. The CDR3 extends over 19 amino acids. CDR3 in amino acids: CASSFLAGFTPAVYNEQFF. In nucleotides, the CDR3 is TGTGCCAGCAGCTTTCTGGCAGGATTTACCCCCGCCGTTTACAATGAGCAGTTCTTC.

V usage is TRBV27 and J usage is TRBJ1-1; 8 nucleotides agree with TRBD1. CDR3 length: 14 amino acids. The germline V gene encodes CDR1 MNHEY and CDR2 SMNVEV (reference sequence). V lost 3 bases and J lost 6; bases outside the gene matches: 6. CDR3: CASSFAGGFSEAFF. CDR3 DNA sequence: TGTGCCAGCAGTTTTGCAGGGGGCTTCTCTGAAGCTTTCTTT.

This clonotype occurred many times. The chain combines TRBV9 with TRBJ1-5; no firm D call. Germline CDR1 is SGDLS and CDR2 is YYNGEE. The CDR3 consists of 13 residues. The V end lost 0 bases, the J end lost 3 bases, and 4 bases lay between the germline ends. CDR3 protein: CASSVGDNQPQHF. The CDR3 DNA is TGTGCCAGCAGCGTAGGAGACAATCAGCCCCAGCATTTT.

This clonotype was recorded at least ten times. The chain couples TRBV7-9 to TRBJ2-7; D gene uncertain. From germline, CDR1 is SEHNR and CDR2 FQNEAQ (reference sequence). Trimming stripped 3 bases from V and 3 bases from J, with 9 bases between. The CDR3 is 13 amino acids. The CDR3 spells CASSLVGNYEQYF. CDR3 nucleotide sequence: TGTGCCAGCAGCTTGGTGGGGAACTACGAGCAGTACTTC. Supplemented by reference TRBV7-9 and TRBJ2-7, the full variable domain reads DTGVSQNPRHKITKRGQNVTFRCDPISEHNRLYWYRQTLGQGPEFLTYFQNEAQLEKSRLLSDRFSAERPKGSFSTLEIQRTEQGDSAMYLCASSLVGNYEQYFGPGTRLTVT.

The chain couples TRBV7-3 to TRBJ2-5; possible D gene TRBD1, 5 bases. V dropped 0 bases and J dropped 7 bases, with 12 bases sitting between them. The CDR3 spans 14 residues. Germline CDR1 SGHTA, CDR2 FQGTGA. The CDR3 DNA reads as TGTGCCAGCAGCTTAACCCTTGGGGCTGGGACCCAGTACTTC. Translated: CASSLTLGAGTQYF.

In its sample, this clonotype was seen a few times. V and J are TRBV24-1 and TRBJ2-1, with 8 bases identical to TRBD2. Trimming removed 9 bases from V and 8 bases from J; junction bases left unmatched: 8. CDR1 is KGHDR, CDR2 SFDVKD, per germline. This CDR3 contains 13 residues. The CDR3 DNA is TGTGCCACCCAGGCGCTAGCGGGTGATGAGCAGTTCTTC. Residues: CATQALAGDEQFF.

This clonotype was picked up many times. CDR3 coding DNA: TGCAGTGCTACCCTAGGACTTGACGGCTACACCTTC. Its protein is CSATLGLDGYTF. The chain uses TRBV20-1 and TRBJ1-2, with D unclear. This CDR3 spans 12 amino acids. Deletions cut 4 bases from V and 8 bases from J, with 14 bases between. Germline loops: CDR1 DFQATT, CDR2 SNEGSKA (reference sequence).

This clonotype was counted many times. V and J are TRBV28 and TRBJ1-4, with D possibly matching TRBD1 (5 bases). V lost 6 bases, J lost 7 bases, and 12 bases lay in between. The length of the CDR3 is 13 residues. The V gene's germline CDR1 is MDHEN and CDR2 SYDVKM. In DNA form, the CDR3 reads TGTGCCAGCAGCTCAGGGTCTAGTGAAAAACTGTTTTTT. Residues: CASSSGSSEKLFF.